The entry that follows covers one T cell receptor beta chain sequence. The antigen remains unidentified. This entry belongs to a study of siplizumab effects on memory and regulatory T cells. Overall study results and limits: The authors could not assign a naive or memory phenotype to roughly 80-97% of proliferating CD4+ or CD8+ clones.

Clones were sequenced by immunoSEQ multiplex PCR, and TCRdb holds only the in-frame ones, with some missing. The table lists about 48,000 clones, roughly 87% of them singletons. The CDR3 is made up of 13 amino acids. J lost 5 bases, V lost 6 bases, and 2 bases had no gene match. Germline lookup yields CDR1 WSHSY and CDR2 SAAADI. The chain couples TRBV10-2 to TRBJ2-1; 9 bases align to TRBD2. Sequenced: naive CD8+ T cells sorted from blood. The source is a human donor in good health. This CDR3 reads CASRGLADNEQFF. In nucleotides, the CDR3 is TGCGCCAGCAGGGGACTAGCCGACAATGAGCAGTTCTTC.